This T cell receptor (beta chain) was obtained from a study of Graves' ophthalmopathy and Graves' hyperthyroidism. Other autoimmune diseases, uncontrolled infections, pregnancy or lactation ruled patients out of participation. A diagnosis was made from clinical symptoms together with serum thyroxine, TRAb, thyroid ultrasound and orbital computed tomography. Trimming cost V 6 bases and J 5 bases, with 10 bases left between them. CDR3 size: 12 residues. The V gene's germline CDR1 is MDHEN and CDR2 SYDVKM. This clonotype was counted many times. The antigen is unknown. This may stem from a read error, because a much larger clone lies one nucleotide away. RNA served as the template for amplifying TCR beta CDR3 regions. Second-round multiplex PCR came after a first-round RT-PCR that employed HTBI primers. From the multiplex PCR reads, TCRdb called clonotypes with MiXCR, one entry per CDR3 protein. The sample consists of 680,000 or so distinct CDR3 sequences, 22% of them appearing once.

Study outcomes and limitations: Blood samples also showed most expanded thyroid clonotypes exceeding 0.001 frequency. Ophthalmopathy progression was predicted by the model at 70.59% sensitivity and approximately 72% specificity.

J is TRBJ1-2 and V is TRBV28; D possibly corresponds to TRBD1 (6 bases). This clonotype was sampled from a woman under 30 with stable Graves' hyperthyroidism. Some clones in this sample may be carry-over from other donors' samples. The material sequenced was peripheral blood. CDR3 loop: CASSTGRYGYTF. The CDR3 DNA sequence: TGTGCCAGCAGCACAGGGAGGTATGGCTACACCTTC.